This TCR beta chain appears in the sequencing data of a study of cytomegalovirus exposure and HLA in healthy donors (dated by TCRdb to 2016 to 2017). Background on the whole study: An earlier analysis of more than 550 of the donors reported around 280 Gb of sequence data and 95 million to 140 million unique TCR beta sequences obtained from 180 million or so T cells. Using immunosequencing, the study profiled T cell repertoires from around 670 subjects and related those repertoires to cytomegalovirus serostatus. Genome-wide SNP genotypes for about 65% of the roughly 670 donors were used in a later genetic analysis, which treated that subset as a discovery cohort. The number of typed donors differed by locus: roughly 629-640 for A, B, C, DRB1 and DQB1; 522 for DQA1; 606 for DPA1; and about 470 for DPB1. All discovery cohort repertoires had been generated using a single sequencing platform. An earlier analysis of more than 450 of the donors used high-throughput TCR beta sequencing to judge whether each TCR beta V gene segment behaved as functional or pseudogenic. Among 300 to 500 genotyped donors of the cohort, an average of approximately 240,000 unique TCR beta nucleotide sequences was sequenced per donor, of which about 18% were non-productive. HLA typing covered class I and class II loci at four-digit resolution. Because of strong linkage in the cohort, 5 or 6 DR-DQ haplotypes were treated as single units for association and clustering. A later analysis re-analyzed previously published TCR beta repertoires from 666 donors and added high-resolution HLA genotyping to study TCR occurrence patterns. To predict cytomegalovirus infection status, the study brought together high-throughput TCR immunosequencing, statistical association of individual TCRs with disease status, and machine learning. Donor age, sex, ethnicity and CMV serostatus were compiled alongside the repertoire data. The aim of the study was to test whether cataloging public T cell receptors could identify signatures of past pathogen exposure. Of the 398 genotyped donors, approximately 80% fell in the genetic ancestry cluster associated with self-reported Caucasian donors. Besides the first cohort of 550 to 750 subjects, a separate validation cohort made up of over 100 different subjects was used. About 310 gigabases of sequencing data and tens of millions of unique TCR sequences were included in an early release covering 550 to 650 HLA-typed donors. In the later analysis, no new phenotypic data were used to find candidate immune exposures; instead, reliance was placed on TCR beta sequences and their occurrence across donors.

The cohort consisted of hundreds of healthy bone marrow donors. Cohort members were all nominally healthy when sampled, although unrecorded immune exposures were likely present. The donor was CMV seronegative and was included in the group of a few hundred seronegative cohort members. Every donor gave a peripheral blood sample, and the peripheral blood mononuclear cells from that sample were used for TCR beta sequencing. The Qiagen DNeasy Blood Extraction Kit was used to extract genomic DNA from the blood cell samples. What the authors observed across the whole study: In this cohort, only TCR beta chains were sequenced, and detectable features were limited by the absence of alpha or paired-chain data. In a later analysis, the rate of TCR association differed among HLA loci, with DRB1 alleles having the most associated TCRs and HLA-C alleles having the fewest. A later analysis reported that several top co-occurrence clusters appeared linked to parvovirus B19, influenza, CMV and Epstein-Barr virus. The 87-base-pair reads could not distinguish some IMGT-functional V segments, including TRBV6-2 and TRBV6-3, so those segments were excluded. Roughly uniform sequencing depth across donors was assumed in presence/absence analyses, although this assumption may not hold. According to a later genetic analysis, donors in an Asian-associated ancestry cluster had fewer N-insertions in productive TCRs than the approximately 670-donor mean. While some public TCRs were present in many individuals, most TCR sequences turned up only very rarely across donors. Because some donors lacked HLA typing at each locus, the association tests relied only on the typed subset. In vitro tests confirmed that a few of the cytomegalovirus-associated TCR beta chains recognize cytomegalovirus antigens. In a later analysis, some 17,000 TCR beta sequences were associated with specific HLA alleles at a false discovery rate of 0.05. A later analysis found that most CMV-associated TCR beta chains appeared HLA-restricted, with HLA associations seemingly driven largely by CMV exposure. Correlated functional status among segregating V segments might be attributable to linkage disequilibrium, but an unknown experimental factor could not be ruled out. It was suggested by the authors that the approach could potentially be generalized to other disease states and immunological phenotypes. Broadly in line with IMGT annotations, most TCR beta V segments showed up in productive rearrangements about 87% or about 30% of the time in an earlier analysis of approximately 640 of the donors. A later analysis found that HLA-associated TCR beta chains were more clonally expanded and had lower generation probabilities than equally common non-associated chains. A total of about 150 TCR beta chains were listed by the study as associated with cytomegalovirus. The earlier analysis of nearly 600 of the donors excluded some 16 rarely observed V segments, including chromosome 9 orphons, because counts were too low. The classifier was reported to diagnose cytomegalovirus status with high specificity and sensitivity in both the original cohort and the validation cohort. A further reported finding was that TCR beta sequences accurately predicted the HLA-A and HLA-B alleles for most subjects in the first cohort. Assigning TCR associations to individual alleles was difficult when HLA alleles, especially DR and DQ, strongly co-occurred. An association between a missense DCLRE1C variant and V-gene and J-gene trimming of TCR beta chains was found in a later genetic analysis and replicated in an independent cohort. The sequencing pipeline was judged likely to have produced a cluster of highly shared sequence variants as a technical artifact. CMV serostatus was the only immune exposure information available for the cohort.

To prepare the library, the immunoSEQ multiplex PCR assay was applied. The multiplex PCR relied on a mix of 60 forward primers for TCR Vbeta segments and 13 reverse primers for TCR Jbeta segments. The CDR3 region of rearranged TCR beta genes was amplified from genomic DNA by a multiplex PCR assay. Amplified TCR beta libraries were sequenced as 87-base-pair reads on the Illumina HiSeq System. The study's processing was this. Across the 600 to 700 repertoires, a later analysis counted 78 million or so unique TCR beta chains, roughly 11 million of which were shared by at least two donors. Raw reads were error-corrected and collapsed into unique sequences with a nearest-neighbor algorithm that merged closely related sequences to remove PCR and sequencing errors. CDR3 sequences were aligned to IMGT reference sequences to assign V, D and J gene segments. For a sequence to be retained, at least a six-nucleotide match to both a V gene segment and a J gene segment was required. A rearrangement was called productive if the CDR3 had no stop codons and remained in frame with V and J, and every other rearrangement was called non-productive. Following IMGT convention, CDR3 was defined as the stretch from the second conserved V-encoded cysteine to the conserved J-encoded phenylalanine. Sequences without an unambiguous match to a single V gene segment were excluded from the earlier analysis of several hundred of the donors. An earlier analysis of just under 600 of the donors called V segments functional above 56.7% productive rearrangements and segregating when the between-donor standard deviation exceeded 5%. A statistical classification framework was built to diagnose cytomegalovirus status from the catalog of TCR beta chain sequences. A later analysis assigned V and J genes by comparing TCR nucleotide sequences with IMGT/GENE-DB human TR gene sequences. The TCRdist pipeline was used in a later analysis to assign CDR3 sequences and most-parsimonious VDJ recombination scenarios. A later analysis defined each TCR beta chain by its CDR3 amino acid sequence plus V-gene family, and excluded reads lacking a unique V-gene family. In a later analysis, 450 to 600 highly shared, low-generation-probability nucleotide sequences were removed to address suspected cross-contamination and a sequencing artifact. In a later analysis, a clonal expansion index for each public chain was calculated from normalized within-repertoire ranks of inferred template counts. Generation probabilities in a later analysis came from a VDJ recombination model fitted to out-of-frame rearrangements, and those results were checked against IGoR. In a later analysis, TCR-TCR, TCR-HLA and TCR-CMV co-occurrence was scored with hypergeometric tests, and a repertoire-size bias correction was applied to TCR pairs. To estimate false discovery rates, a later analysis permuted the HLA or CMV assignments 20 times. In a later analysis, co-occurring TCRs were grouped with DBSCAN, and TCRdist sequence similarity was added when clustering was performed within HLA-allele-positive subsets. Repertoires with fewer than 30,000 or more than 120,000 public chains, plus five repertoires with anomalous nucleotide sharing, were excluded from co-occurrence clustering. The clones in this table, taken by TCRdb from immuneACCESS, are in-frame only. Not every clone is retained; where verified, under half of the shortfall comes from an unresolved V gene, and the cause of the rest is unknown. That table gives V, J and clone size, and the DNA gave D and trimming. The sample table holds 90,000 to 120,000 clones, of which about 85% were seen once. The top ten constitute 2% to 2.5% of the sample.

The CDR3 covers 17 residues, taking in both the cysteine and the phenylalanine. Just the 51-base CDR3 DNA is kept, in frame starting at base 1. According to the germline V gene (reference sequence), CDR1 reads LNHNV and CDR2 reads YYDKDF. Cut back by 0 bases and 2 bases, the V and J ends lie 16 bases apart. As for this clone: The antigen this receptor binds is unknown. Base quality data are lacking; no much larger clone is found one base away.

The chain is made from TRBV15 and TRBJ2-5; the D gene is perhaps TRBD2, from 5 matching bases. Sequences were obtained from PBMCs. The TCR comes from a man younger than 40 in good health and CMV-seronegative. The sequenced DNA is TGTGCCACCAGCAGAGATTTCGGAGGAGCCACTCAAGAGACCCAGTACTTC. Translation gives CATSRDFGGATQETQYF.